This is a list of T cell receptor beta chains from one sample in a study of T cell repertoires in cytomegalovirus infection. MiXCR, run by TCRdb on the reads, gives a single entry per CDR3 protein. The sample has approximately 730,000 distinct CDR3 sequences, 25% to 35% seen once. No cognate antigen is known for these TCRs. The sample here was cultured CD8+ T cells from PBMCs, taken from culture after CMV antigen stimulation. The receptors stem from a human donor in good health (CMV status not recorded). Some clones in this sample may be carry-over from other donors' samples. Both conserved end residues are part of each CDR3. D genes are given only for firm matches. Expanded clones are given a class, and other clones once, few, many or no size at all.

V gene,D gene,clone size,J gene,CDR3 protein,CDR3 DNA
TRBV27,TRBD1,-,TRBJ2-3,CASSLYAGQGVDTQYF,TGTGCCAGCAGTCTCTACGCCGGACAGGGGGTAGATACGCAGTATTTT
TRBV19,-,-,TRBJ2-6,CASSIAGAGANVLTF,TGTGCCAGTAGTATAGCAGGGGCTGGGGCCAACGTCCTGACTTTC
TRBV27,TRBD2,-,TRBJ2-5,CASSSWRGETQYF,TGTGCCAGCAGTTCCTGGCGGGGGGAGACCCAGTACTTC
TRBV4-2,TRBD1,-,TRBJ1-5,CASSQDLATGLYPQHF,TGTGCCAGCAGCCAAGACCTTGCGACAGGGCTGTATCCCCAGCATTTT
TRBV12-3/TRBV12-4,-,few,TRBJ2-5,CASSLWAPAQETQYF,TGTGCCAGCAGTTTATGGGCACCCGCCCAAGAGACCCAGTACTTC
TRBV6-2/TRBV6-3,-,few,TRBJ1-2,CAAGLKDYGYTF,TGTGCCGCCGGATTAAAAGACTATGGCTACACCTTC
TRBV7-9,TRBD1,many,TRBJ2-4,CASSPGTGVRLAKNIQYF,TGTGCCAGCAGCCCAGGGACAGGGGTACGACTAGCCAAAAACATTCAGTACTTC
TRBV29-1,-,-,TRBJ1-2,CSVEKGINGYTF,TGCAGCGTTGAAAAGGGGATCAATGGCTACACCTTC
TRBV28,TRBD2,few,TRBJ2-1,CASRYTSGGPGNEQFF,TGTGCCAGCAGATATACTAGCGGGGGGCCTGGCAATGAGCAGTTCTTC
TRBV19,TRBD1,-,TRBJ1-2,CASSTGQGANYYGYTF,TGTGCCAGTAGTACGGGACAGGGGGCGAATTACTATGGCTACACCTTC
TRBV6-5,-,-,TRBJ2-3,CASSYSPSGPDTQYF,TGTGCCAGCAGTTACTCCCCGAGCGGTCCAGATACGCAGTATTTT
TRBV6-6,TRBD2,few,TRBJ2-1,CASSYSAGGLRGQFF,TGTGCCAGCAGTTACTCGGCGGGGGGCCTCCGTGGCCAGTTCTTC
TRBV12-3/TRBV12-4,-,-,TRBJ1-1,CASSFRTTPLEAFF,TGTGCCAGCAGTTTCAGGACAACCCCTCTTGAAGCTTTCTTT
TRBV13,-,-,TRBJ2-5,CASSWEGGGQETQYF,TGTGCCAGCAGCTGGGAAGGGGGGGGTCAAGAGACCCAGTACTTC
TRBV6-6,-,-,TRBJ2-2,CASSPWRSGELFF,TGTGCCAGCAGTCCCTGGCGGTCCGGGGAGCTGTTTTTT
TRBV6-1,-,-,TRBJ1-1,CASSATGSGTEAFF,TGTGCCAGCAGTGCCACAGGGTCAGGCACTGAAGCTTTCTTT
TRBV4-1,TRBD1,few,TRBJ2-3,CASRDRGYTDTQYF,TGCGCCAGCAGAGACAGGGGCTACACAGATACGCAGTATTTT
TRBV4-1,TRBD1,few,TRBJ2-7,CASSPTGTGVYEQYF,TGCGCCAGCAGCCCAACCGGGACAGGGGTCTACGAGCAGTACTTC
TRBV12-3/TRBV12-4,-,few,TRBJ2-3,CASSLETGLDTDTQYF,TGTGCCAGCAGTTTAGAAACAGGGCTGGACACAGATACGCAGTATTTT
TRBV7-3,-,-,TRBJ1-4,CASSLFGGYEKLFF,TGTGCCAGCAGCTTATTTGGGGGCTATGAAAAACTGTTTTTT
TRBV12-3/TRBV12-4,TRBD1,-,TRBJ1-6,CASSPGTAKYSPLHF,TGTGCCAGCAGTCCCGGGACAGCAAAATATTCACCCCTCCACTTT
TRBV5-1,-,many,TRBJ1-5,CASSREGNQPQHF,TGCGCCAGCAGCAGGGAGGGAAATCAGCCCCAGCATTTT
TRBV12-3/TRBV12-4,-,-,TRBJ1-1,CASIKGGSGTEAFF,TGTGCCAGCATAAAGGGGGGGAGCGGCACTGAAGCTTTCTTT
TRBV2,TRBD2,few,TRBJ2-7,CASVRASGGPSYEQYF,TGTGCCAGCGTAAGGGCTAGCGGGGGCCCCTCCTACGAGCAGTACTTC
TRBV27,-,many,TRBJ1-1,CASRSYTEAFF,TGTGCCAGCAGATCTTACACTGAAGCTTTCTTT
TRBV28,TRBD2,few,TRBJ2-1,CASRGLAATYNEQFF,TGTGCCAGCAGAGGACTAGCGGCCACCTACAATGAGCAGTTCTTC
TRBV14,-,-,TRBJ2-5,CASSQRQGRGETQYF,TGTGCCAGCAGCCAAAGGCAGGGGAGAGGGGAGACCCAGTACTTC
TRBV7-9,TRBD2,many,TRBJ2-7,CASRLSGGAYEQYF,TGTGCCAGCAGACTCAGCGGGGGGGCCTACGAGCAGTACTTC
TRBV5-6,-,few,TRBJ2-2,CASSALVLEQEDTGELFF,TGTGCCAGCAGCGCGCTTGTACTTGAACAGGAGGACACCGGGGAGCTGTTTTTT
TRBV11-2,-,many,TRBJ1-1,CASSLGETGLNTEAFF,TGTGCCAGCAGCTTAGGTGAGACGGGCTTGAACACTGAAGCTTTCTTT
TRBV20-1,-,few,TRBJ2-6,CSARPLGANVLTF,TGCAGTGCTAGACCATTAGGGGCCAACGTCCTGACTTTC